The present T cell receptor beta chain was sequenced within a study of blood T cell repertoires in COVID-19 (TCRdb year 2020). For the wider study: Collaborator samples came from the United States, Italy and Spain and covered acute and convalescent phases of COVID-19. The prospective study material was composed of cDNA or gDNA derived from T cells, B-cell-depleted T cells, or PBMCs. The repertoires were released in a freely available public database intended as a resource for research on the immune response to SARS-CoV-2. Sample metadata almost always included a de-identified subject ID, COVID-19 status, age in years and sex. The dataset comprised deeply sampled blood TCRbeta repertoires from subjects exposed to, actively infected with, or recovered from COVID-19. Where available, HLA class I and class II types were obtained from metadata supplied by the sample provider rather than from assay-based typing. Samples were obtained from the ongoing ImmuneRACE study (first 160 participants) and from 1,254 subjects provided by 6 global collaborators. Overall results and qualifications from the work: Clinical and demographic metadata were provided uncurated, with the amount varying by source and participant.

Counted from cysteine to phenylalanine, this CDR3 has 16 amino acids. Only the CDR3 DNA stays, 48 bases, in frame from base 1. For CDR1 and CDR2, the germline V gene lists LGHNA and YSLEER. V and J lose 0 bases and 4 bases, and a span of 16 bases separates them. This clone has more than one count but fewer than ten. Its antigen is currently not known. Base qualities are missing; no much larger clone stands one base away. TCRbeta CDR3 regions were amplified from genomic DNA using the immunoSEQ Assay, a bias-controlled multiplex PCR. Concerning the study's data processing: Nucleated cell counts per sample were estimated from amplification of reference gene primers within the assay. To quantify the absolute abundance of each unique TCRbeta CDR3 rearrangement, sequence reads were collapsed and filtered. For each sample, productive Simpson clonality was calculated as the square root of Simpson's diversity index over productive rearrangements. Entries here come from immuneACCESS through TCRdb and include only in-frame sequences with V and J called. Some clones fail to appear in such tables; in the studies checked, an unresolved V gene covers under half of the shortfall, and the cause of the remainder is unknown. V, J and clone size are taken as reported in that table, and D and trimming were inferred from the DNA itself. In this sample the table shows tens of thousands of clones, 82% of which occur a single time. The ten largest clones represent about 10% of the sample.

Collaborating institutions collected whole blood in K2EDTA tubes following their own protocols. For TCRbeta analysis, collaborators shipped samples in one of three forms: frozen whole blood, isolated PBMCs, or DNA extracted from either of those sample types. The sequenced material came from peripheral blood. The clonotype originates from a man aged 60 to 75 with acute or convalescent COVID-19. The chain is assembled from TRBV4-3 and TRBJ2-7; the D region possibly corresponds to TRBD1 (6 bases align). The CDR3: CASSQDQEAGVYEQYF. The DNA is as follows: TGCGCCAGCAGCCAAGACCAAGAGGCAGGGGTGTACGAGCAGTACTTC.